This T cell receptor (beta chain) was found in a study of human T cells and chemical hapten exposure (dated by TCRdb to the early 2020s). For context, the study as a whole: For sensitization, 2% DPC in acetone was applied to a roughly 2 cm by roughly 2 cm area of upper inner arm skin. Throughout the approximately 25-week study period, patients were also given weekly therapeutic DPC doses on the scalp. Patch testing was performed on the upper back with Finn chambers containing 0.01% DPC, and the patch tests were scored after 6 days according to International Contact Dermatitis Research Group standards. The mostly female patient cohort included alopecia areata with under or over 50% scalp involvement, alopecia totalis and alopecia universalis. Libraries were combined into a pool for sequencing, and differences in TCR yield between samples came mainly from small differences in library volumes within the pool. Peripheral blood TCR repertoire changes were tracked in vivo in alopecia patients during primary and secondary sensitization to the hapten diphenylcyclopropenone (DPC). Blood was sampled from patients pre-sensitization (week 0) and at 2, 6 and about 24 weeks after DPC sensitization. For TCR sequencing, blood came from 25 to 35 alopecia patients at anywhere from one to four time points (pre-sensitization, 2, 6 and 24 weeks). What the work shows at the level of the full study, not this receptor alone: Repeated subsampling changed both the strength of the expansion versus patch-test correlation and the threshold at which that correlation became significant. Compared with pre-sensitization or healthy control sets, expanded TCRs formed significantly more large CDR3 similarity clusters, which is consistent with antigen-driven responses. No change with DPC sensitization was found in the number of TCRs above 1 in 1000 frequency, and no evidence of global repertoire structure alterations was found. The number of PT1 expanded TCRs positively correlated with patch test score, significant at thresholds 8, 16 and 32 but not 4. Because all patients had alopecia, a presumed autoimmune disease, the immune response of the patients might differ from that of healthy individuals.

A distance of 5 bases separates the germline ends of V and J, which lose 2 bases and 3 bases respectively. CDR1 and CDR2, per the germline V gene, are MNHEY and SVGAGI. From the cysteine through the phenylalanine, the CDR3 covers 13 amino acids. Of the read, only the CDR3 DNA is kept; its 39 bases are in frame from base 1. Libraries were made using RACE. The data were produced on a NextSeq 500. Library preparation attached unique molecular identifiers to individual cDNA molecules for quantitative, reproducible TCR counting. Each blood RNA sample was used to sequence both TCR alpha and TCR beta chains. The published analysis was carried out like this. Samples had a median of about 96,000 TCRs, with a range from about 23,224 to 750,000. The Decombinator software suite was used to annotate V, J and CDR3 in the TCR reads. For PS versus PT1 abundance plots, all samples were subsampled to the same number of TCRs (28,000). TCRs were defined as expanded if absent before sensitization and observed at least eight times at the 2-week time point. TCRdb ran its own pipeline on the public reads, namely fastp trimming at Q25 and MiXCR clone calling, and kept in-frame beta chains. Rows matching on CDR3 protein sequence are summarized as one entry with the most common DNA and genes. These V and J calls derive from TCRdb rather than the authors' analysis. The sample table shows about 190,000 distinct CDR3 sequences, and about 22% are seen once. The ten largest make up approximately 2.3% of the sample.

Ten or more counts support this clonotype. The clone's antigen remains unknown. Base qualities are not recorded, but no much larger clone differs from it by a single base. According to the study, the label for this sample's time point signals: patch test 3, about 24 weeks after DPC sensitization. Reading the label with the study, this specimen's treatment or condition is: therapeutic diphenylcyclopropenone sensitization with weekly scalp DPC. At each patch-test visit, blood was drawn before the patch test was applied. To be eligible, patients had to be aged 18 to 70, diagnosed with alopecia and judged suitable for DPC therapy, while pregnant patients were excluded. Total RNA was extracted from unfractionated whole blood that had been collected in Tempus Blood RNA tubes.

The sequence came from a woman between 40 and 55 years old with alopecia areata. Some clones in this sample may be carry-over from other donors' samples. This specimen was whole blood, taken in connection with sensitization to the hapten diphenylcyclopropenone (DPC). This receptor chain uses TRBV6-5 and TRBJ1-5, with an unclear D gene assignment. The DNA is as follows: TGTGCCAGCAGTTACGGAAACAATCAGCCCCAGCATTTT. Protein translation: CASSYGNNQPQHF.